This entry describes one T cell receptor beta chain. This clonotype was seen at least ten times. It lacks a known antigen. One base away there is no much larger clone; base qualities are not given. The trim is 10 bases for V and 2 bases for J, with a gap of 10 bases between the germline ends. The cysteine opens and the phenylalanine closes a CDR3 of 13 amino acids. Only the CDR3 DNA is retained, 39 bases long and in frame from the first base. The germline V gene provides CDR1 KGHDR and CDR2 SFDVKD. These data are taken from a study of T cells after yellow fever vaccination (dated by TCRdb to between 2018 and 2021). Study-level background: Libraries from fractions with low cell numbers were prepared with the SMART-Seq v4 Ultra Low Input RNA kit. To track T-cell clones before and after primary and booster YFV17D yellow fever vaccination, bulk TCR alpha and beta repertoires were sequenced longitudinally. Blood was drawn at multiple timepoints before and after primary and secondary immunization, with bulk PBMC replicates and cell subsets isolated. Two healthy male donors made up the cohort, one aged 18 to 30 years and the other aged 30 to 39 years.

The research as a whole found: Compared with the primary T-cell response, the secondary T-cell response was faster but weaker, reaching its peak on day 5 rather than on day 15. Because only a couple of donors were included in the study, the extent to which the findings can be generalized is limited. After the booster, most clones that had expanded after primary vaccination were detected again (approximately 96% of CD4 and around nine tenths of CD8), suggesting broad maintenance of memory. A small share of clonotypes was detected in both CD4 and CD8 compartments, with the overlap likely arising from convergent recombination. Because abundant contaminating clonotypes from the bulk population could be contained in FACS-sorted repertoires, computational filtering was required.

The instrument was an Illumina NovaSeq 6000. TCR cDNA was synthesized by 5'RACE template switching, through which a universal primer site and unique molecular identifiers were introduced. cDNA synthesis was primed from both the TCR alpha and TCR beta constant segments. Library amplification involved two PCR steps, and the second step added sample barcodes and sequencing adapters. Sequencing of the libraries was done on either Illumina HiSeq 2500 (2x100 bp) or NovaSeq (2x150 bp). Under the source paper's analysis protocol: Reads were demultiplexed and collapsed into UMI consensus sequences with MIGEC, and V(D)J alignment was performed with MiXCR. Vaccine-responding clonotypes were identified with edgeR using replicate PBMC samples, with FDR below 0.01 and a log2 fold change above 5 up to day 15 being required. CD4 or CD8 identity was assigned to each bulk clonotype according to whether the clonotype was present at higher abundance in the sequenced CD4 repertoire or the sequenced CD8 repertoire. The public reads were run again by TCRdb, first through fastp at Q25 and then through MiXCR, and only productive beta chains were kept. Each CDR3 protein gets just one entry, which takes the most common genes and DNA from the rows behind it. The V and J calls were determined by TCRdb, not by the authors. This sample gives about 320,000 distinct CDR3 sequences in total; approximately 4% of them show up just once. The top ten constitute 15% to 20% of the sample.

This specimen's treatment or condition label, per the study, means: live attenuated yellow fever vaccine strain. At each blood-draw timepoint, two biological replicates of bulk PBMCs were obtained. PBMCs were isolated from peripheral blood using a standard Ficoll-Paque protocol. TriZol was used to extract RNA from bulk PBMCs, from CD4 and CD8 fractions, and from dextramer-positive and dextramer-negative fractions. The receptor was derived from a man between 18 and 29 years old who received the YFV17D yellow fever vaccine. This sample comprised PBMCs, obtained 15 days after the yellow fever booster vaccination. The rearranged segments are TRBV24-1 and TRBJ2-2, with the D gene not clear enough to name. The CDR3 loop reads CATERPNTGELFF. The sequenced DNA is TGTGCCACGGAAAGGCCAAACACCGGGGAGCTGTTTTTT.